Shown below are 9 T cell receptor beta chains from a single sample sequenced in a study of shared clonotypes between healthy human individuals. TCRdb's copy holds only in-frame clones and misses some; the assay was immunoSEQ multiplex PCR. This repertoire shows roughly 1,100,000 clones, roughly 80% found once; its top ten account for about 1.4%. The sequenced sample was memory CD4+ T cells sorted from blood. Subset specified: CD45RA-negative fraction. Every receptor here comes from a man aged 18-30 years in good health.

As for this clone: A read error may explain this, as a much larger clone is one base away. V usage is TRBV11-2 and J usage is TRBJ2-2; D ambiguous. Germline CDR1 reads SGHAT; CDR2 reads FQNNGV. The V end was cut by 0 bases, the J end by 6 bases, with 2 bases between. This CDR3 has 12 amino acids. The chain's CDR3 is CASSLDSGELFF. The CDR3 nucleotides are TGTGCCAGCAGCTTAGACTCCGGGGAGCTGTTTTTT. The whole variable domain, filled in from reference TRBV11-2 and TRBJ2-2, reads EAGVAQSPRYKIIEKRQSVAFWCNPISGHATLYWYQQILGQGPKLLIQFQNNGVVDDSQLPKDRFSAERLKGVDSTLKIQPAKLEDSAVYLCASSLDSGELFFGEGSRLTVL.

The chain carries TRBV30 and TRBJ1-6, with 8 bases that match TRBD1. With 5 bases clipped from V and 1 base from J, the junction kept 16 bases outside the gene matches. Germline V gene sequence: CDR1 GTSNPN, CDR2 SVGIG (reference sequence). CDR3 length: 19 residues. CDR3 nucleotides: TGTGCCTGGCGAATTGGACAGGGACAGACGGGATCCTATAATTCACCCCTCCACTTT. Translated: CAWRIGQGQTGSYNSPLHF. The full variable domain, rest sourced from reference TRBV30 and TRBJ1-6, is SQTIHQWPATLVQPVGSPLSLECTVEGTSNPNLYWYRQAAGRGLQLLFYSVGIGQISSEVPQNLSASRPQDRQFILSSKKLLLSDSGFYLCAWRIGQGQTGSYNSPLHFGNGTRLTVT.

V is TRBV6-5 and J is TRBJ2-1, with a possible D match to TRBD1 (5 bases). The germline gives CDR1 MNHEY, CDR2 SVGAGI. This CDR3 has 14 amino acids. Trimming removed 8 bases at V and 9 bases at J, with 20 bases between. The CDR3 here is CASRKGLSNSEQFF. CDR3 coding DNA: TGTGCCAGCCGGAAGGGGCTCTCCAACAGTGAGCAGTTCTTC.

V usage is TRBV15 and J usage is TRBJ1-1, with TRBD1 as a possible D gene (5 bases). This CDR3 has 13 amino acids. V lost 0 bases, J lost 11 bases, and 13 bases lay in between. Germline V gene lookup returns CDR1 LNHNV and CDR2 YYDKDF (reference sequence). The CDR3 region is CATSREGGAAAFF. CDR3 DNA sequence: TGTGCCACCAGCAGAGAAGGCGGGGCAGCCGCTTTCTTT.

As DNA, the CDR3 is TGTGCCAGCGGGGCACAGGGGCTCTATGGCTACACCTTC. This codes for CASGAQGLYGYTF. This sequence joins TRBV2 and TRBJ1-2; 7 bases fit TRBD1. Unmatched junction bases numbered 7, after V lost 8 bases and J lost 4 bases. Germline V gene data show CDR1 as SNHLY and CDR2 as FYNNEI. The CDR3 length is 13 residues.

This chain connects TRBV19 to TRBJ1-5, with TRBD1 identical over 7 bases. Germline V gene lookup returns CDR1 LNHDA and CDR2 SQIVND (reference sequence). This CDR3 has 14 amino acids. Trimming removed 4 bases from V and 5 bases from J; junction bases left unmatched: 5. The chain's CDR3 is CASSTQGVDQPQHF. The CDR3 DNA reads as TGTGCCAGTAGTACCCAGGGGGTAGATCAGCCCCAGCATTTT.

The chain has TRBV5-1 and TRBJ2-5; TRBD1 or TRBD2 may be the D gene (5 bases each). CDR3 length equals 15 residues. Germline assignment: CDR1 SGHRS and CDR2 YFSETQ. V lost 5 bases and J lost 4, with 18 bases in between. The CDR3 bases are TGCGCCAGCAGGTCGACCGGGACCTCTAGAGAGACCCAGTACTTC. Protein: CASRSTGTSRETQYF.

The chain joins TRBV6-5 to TRBJ1-1, with 7 bases fitting TRBD1. The CDR3 covers 11 residues. V was clipped by 5 bases and J by 11 bases; unmatched bases: 5. The germline gives CDR1 MNHEY, CDR2 SVGAGI. The CDR3 sequence is CASSRQGRAFF. The CDR3 DNA reads TGTGCCAGCAGTCGACAGGGACGGGCTTTCTTT.

This clone was recorded once. The J gene is TRBJ2-5, the V gene TRBV11-1; no clear D gene. With 6 bases removed from V and 3 bases from J, the gap between germline ends came to 11 bases. Germline V gene data show CDR1 as SGHAT and CDR2 as FQDESV (reference sequence). CDR3 length: 13 residues. CDR3 loop: CASSQSPKETQYF. The CDR3 coding sequence is TGTGCCAGCAGTCAGTCCCCTAAAGAGACCCAGTACTTC.